The rows below give T cell receptor beta chains drawn from one sample of a study of shared clonotypes between healthy human individuals. Data came from immunoSEQ multiplex PCR; TCRdb stores just in-frame clones and leaves some out. The repertoire includes roughly 1,800,000 clones, approximately 94% of them detected once, and approximately 1.2% sits in the top ten. The specimen was naive CD8+ T cells sorted from blood. All receptors derive from a man aged 18-30 years in good health. Each CDR3 is given with its conserved first and last residue. A D gene is named only where the DNA matches it firmly. Not all rows give a size; the values are once, few, many and, for expanded clones, a class.

CDR3aa: CASSLWRGDGANEKLFF
CDR3nt: TGTGCCAGCAGTTTATGGAGGGGGGATGGGGCTAATGAAAAACTGTTTTTT
abundance: NA
d_gene: NA
j_gene: TRBJ1-4
v_gene: TRBV28

CDR3aa: CATRSGSGSYNEQFF
CDR3nt: TGTGCCACCAGGAGCGGGTCTGGCTCCTACAATGAGCAGTTCTTC
abundance: once
d_gene: NA
j_gene: TRBJ2-1
v_gene: TRBV15

CDR3aa: CASSHGTAGDTQYF
CDR3nt: TGCGCCAGCAGCCACGGGACAGCCGGGGATACGCAGTATTTT
abundance: NA
d_gene: TRBD1
j_gene: TRBJ2-3
v_gene: TRBV4-3

CDR3aa: CASRMGSYSYNEQFF
CDR3nt: TGTGCCAGCAGGATGGGGTCTTACTCCTACAATGAGCAGTTCTTC
abundance: NA
d_gene: NA
j_gene: TRBJ2-1
v_gene: TRBV6-5

CDR3aa: CATASWVGYEQYF
CDR3nt: TGTGCCACCGCGAGTTGGGTCGGGTACGAGCAGTACTTC
abundance: NA
d_gene: NA
j_gene: TRBJ2-7
v_gene: TRBV19

CDR3aa: CASTQDRPEAFF
CDR3nt: TGTGCCAGCACCCAGGACAGACCTGAAGCTTTCTTT
abundance: NA
d_gene: NA
j_gene: TRBJ1-1
v_gene: TRBV28

CDR3aa: CASSPGYGDGELFF
CDR3nt: TGTGCCAGCAGCCCTGGATACGGGGACGGGGAGCTGTTTTTT
abundance: NA
d_gene: NA
j_gene: TRBJ2-2
v_gene: TRBV5-4

CDR3aa: CASRLNRGLKNIQYF
CDR3nt: TGTGCCAGCAGATTGAACAGGGGGCTCAAAAACATTCAGTACTTC
abundance: once
d_gene: TRBD1
j_gene: TRBJ2-4
v_gene: TRBV28

CDR3aa: CASSLIGNSNEKLFF
CDR3nt: TGTGCCAGCAGCTTAATAGGGAACTCTAATGAAAAACTGTTTTTT
abundance: NA
d_gene: NA
j_gene: TRBJ1-4
v_gene: TRBV7-9

CDR3aa: CASKRGIYEQYF
CDR3nt: TGTGCCAGCAAGAGGGGCATCTACGAGCAGTACTTC
abundance: NA
d_gene: NA
j_gene: TRBJ2-7
v_gene: TRBV27

CDR3aa: CASSLGAATEAFF
CDR3nt: TGTGCCAGCAGCTTGGGAGCGGCAACTGAAGCTTTCTTT
abundance: NA
d_gene: NA
j_gene: TRBJ1-1
v_gene: TRBV7-9

CDR3aa: CASSWAGTYEQYF
CDR3nt: TGTGCCAGCAGCTGGGCGGGAACCTACGAGCAGTACTTC
abundance: NA
d_gene: NA
j_gene: TRBJ2-7
v_gene: TRBV27

CDR3aa: CASSDGTGDPYEQYF
CDR3nt: TGTGCCAGCAGTGACGGGACAGGGGATCCGTACGAGCAGTACTTC
abundance: NA
d_gene: TRBD1
j_gene: TRBJ2-7
v_gene: TRBV6-1

CDR3aa: CASSTTPGTGDEKLFF
CDR3nt: TGTGCCAGCAGCACAACACCCGGGACAGGGGATGAAAAACTGTTTTTT
abundance: NA
d_gene: TRBD1
j_gene: TRBJ1-4
v_gene: TRBV4-2

CDR3aa: CASSYSSGFDEQFF
CDR3nt: TGTGCCAGCAGTTACTCCAGCGGGTTTGATGAGCAGTTCTTC
abundance: NA
d_gene: NA
j_gene: TRBJ2-1
v_gene: TRBV6-6

CDR3aa: CASSQVGTGELFF
CDR3nt: TGCGCCAGCAGCCAAGTAGGAACCGGGGAGCTGTTTTTT
abundance: NA
d_gene: NA
j_gene: TRBJ2-2
v_gene: TRBV4-1

CDR3aa: CASSWDREDTQYF
CDR3nt: TGTGCCAGCAGCTGGGACCGGGAAGATACGCAGTATTTT
abundance: NA
d_gene: NA
j_gene: TRBJ2-3
v_gene: TRBV5-6

CDR3aa: CASSQDLAGEGLDEQFF
CDR3nt: TGCGCCAGCAGCCAAGATCTGGCGGGAGAAGGGTTGGATGAGCAGTTCTTC
abundance: NA
d_gene: TRBD2
j_gene: TRBJ2-1
v_gene: TRBV4-3

CDR3aa: CASSQVSGGFSEAFF
CDR3nt: TGCGCCAGCAGCCAAGTGTCAGGGGGGTTCAGTGAAGCTTTCTTT
abundance: NA
d_gene: TRBD1
j_gene: TRBJ1-1
v_gene: TRBV4-1

CDR3aa: CASSIGLRAYEQYF
CDR3nt: TGTGCCAGTAGTATTGGGTTAAGAGCCTACGAGCAGTACTTC
abundance: NA
d_gene: NA
j_gene: TRBJ2-7
v_gene: TRBV19

CDR3aa: CASSSTGTEATSYNSPLHF
CDR3nt: TGTGCCAGCAGCTCGACCGGGACAGAGGCTACCTCCTATAATTCACCCCTCCACTTT
abundance: NA
d_gene: TRBD1
j_gene: TRBJ1-6
v_gene: TRBV7-9

CDR3aa: CASNQQGEAGNTIYF
CDR3nt: TGTGCCAGCAACCAACAGGGAGAGGCTGGAAACACCATATATTTT
abundance: once
d_gene: NA
j_gene: TRBJ1-3
v_gene: TRBV6-4

CDR3aa: CATMGASTDTQYF
CDR3nt: TGTGCCACCATGGGGGCGAGCACAGATACGCAGTATTTT
abundance: NA
d_gene: NA
j_gene: TRBJ2-3
v_gene: TRBV6-6

CDR3aa: CASTLGGNEQFF
CDR3nt: TGTGCCAGCACCTTGGGGGGGAATGAGCAGTTCTTC
abundance: NA
d_gene: TRBD2
j_gene: TRBJ2-1
v_gene: TRBV7-9

CDR3aa: CASSITYEQYF
CDR3nt: TGTGCCAGTAGCATAACCTACGAGCAGTACTTC
abundance: NA
d_gene: NA
j_gene: TRBJ2-7
v_gene: TRBV19

CDR3aa: CASSLDPPGRDEQFF
CDR3nt: TGTGCCAGCAGCTTAGACCCTCCGGGGAGGGATGAGCAGTTCTTC
abundance: NA
d_gene: TRBD2
j_gene: TRBJ2-1
v_gene: TRBV7-9

CDR3aa: CASSYRDLPNQPQHF
CDR3nt: TGTGCCAGCAGCTACCGGGACCTACCCAATCAGCCCCAGCATTTT
abundance: NA
d_gene: NA
j_gene: TRBJ1-5
v_gene: TRBV5-6

CDR3aa: CASSLGAGPSSYEQYF
CDR3nt: TGTGCCAGCAGCTTAGGGGCGGGTCCGTCTTCCTACGAGCAGTACTTC
abundance: NA
d_gene: NA
j_gene: TRBJ2-7
v_gene: TRBV7-8

CDR3aa: CASSPTEGLYEQYF
CDR3nt: TGTGCCAGCAGCCCAACGGAGGGCCTCTACGAGCAGTACTTC
abundance: NA
d_gene: NA
j_gene: TRBJ2-7
v_gene: TRBV6-5

CDR3aa: CASRIGDEQYF
CDR3nt: TGTGCCAGCAGGATCGGAGACGAGCAGTACTTC
abundance: NA
d_gene: NA
j_gene: TRBJ2-7
v_gene: TRBV6-5

CDR3aa: CASSLAPGVLDTEAFF
CDR3nt: TGTGCCAGCAGCTTGGCGCCAGGGGTCCTGGACACTGAAGCTTTCTTT
abundance: NA
d_gene: NA
j_gene: TRBJ1-1
v_gene: TRBV5-6

CDR3aa: CASSPTGNYNSPLHF
CDR3nt: TGTGCCAGCAGTCCAACGGGGAATTATAATTCACCCCTCCACTTT
abundance: NA
d_gene: NA
j_gene: TRBJ1-6
v_gene: TRBV27

CDR3aa: CASSLGLGQPQHF
CDR3nt: TGTGCCAGCAGCTTAGGATTAGGTCAGCCCCAGCATTTT
abundance: NA
d_gene: NA
j_gene: TRBJ1-5
v_gene: TRBV13

CDR3aa: CAWSQSSYEQYF
CDR3nt: TGTGCCTGGTCCCAGAGCTCCTACGAGCAGTACTTC
abundance: NA
d_gene: NA
j_gene: TRBJ2-7
v_gene: TRBV30

CDR3aa: CASSIDAGESSYEQYF
CDR3nt: TGTGCCAGTAGTATAGATGCAGGGGAGAGCTCCTACGAGCAGTACTTC
abundance: NA
d_gene: NA
j_gene: TRBJ2-7
v_gene: TRBV19

CDR3aa: CASSQDAGEGGNIQYF
CDR3nt: TGTGCCAGCAGCCAAGATGCAGGGGAAGGTGGGAACATTCAGTACTTC
abundance: NA
d_gene: NA
j_gene: TRBJ2-4
v_gene: TRBV4-2

CDR3aa: CASSLQGTSYEQYF
CDR3nt: TGTGCCAGCAGTTTGCAGGGGACCTCCTACGAGCAGTACTTC
abundance: NA
d_gene: NA
j_gene: TRBJ2-7
v_gene: TRBV28

CDR3aa: CASSLGQGYNSPLHF
CDR3nt: TGTGCCAGCAGCTTAGGACAGGGCTATAATTCACCCCTCCACTTT
abundance: few
d_gene: TRBD1
j_gene: TRBJ1-6
v_gene: TRBV5-4

CDR3aa: CASSQVGLSYNEQFF
CDR3nt: TGTGCCAGCAGCCAAGTCGGGCTCTCCTACAATGAGCAGTTCTTC
abundance: NA
d_gene: NA
j_gene: TRBJ2-1
v_gene: TRBV14

CDR3aa: CSVDSPGSYNEQFF
CDR3nt: TGCAGCGTTGATTCGCCGGGCTCCTACAATGAGCAGTTCTTC
abundance: NA
d_gene: NA
j_gene: TRBJ2-1
v_gene: TRBV29-1

CDR3aa: CASSFERESTDTQYF
CDR3nt: TGTGCCAGCAGCTTTGAGCGGGAGAGCACAGATACGCAGTATTTT
abundance: once
d_gene: TRBD2
j_gene: TRBJ2-3
v_gene: TRBV7-6

CDR3aa: CGSGGLADTDTQYF
CDR3nt: TGTGGAAGCGGGGGACTAGCGGACACAGATACGCAGTATTTT
abundance: NA
d_gene: TRBD2
j_gene: TRBJ2-3
v_gene: TRBV2

CDR3aa: CASSLVGWGDQPQHF
CDR3nt: TGTGCCAGCAGTTTAGTGGGGTGGGGCGATCAGCCCCAGCATTTT
abundance: NA
d_gene: NA
j_gene: TRBJ1-5
v_gene: TRBV27

CDR3aa: CASSLRLAGVSTDTQYF
CDR3nt: TGCGCCAGCAGCCTCAGACTAGCGGGGGTGAGCACAGATACGCAGTATTTT
abundance: NA
d_gene: TRBD2
j_gene: TRBJ2-3
v_gene: TRBV5-1

CDR3aa: CASSLDQSGNTIYF
CDR3nt: TGTGCCAGCAGCTTGGATCAGAGTGGAAACACCATATATTTT
abundance: once
d_gene: NA
j_gene: TRBJ1-3
v_gene: TRBV5-4

CDR3aa: CASSSIPDSEETQYF
CDR3nt: TGTGCCAGCAGTTCAATACCGGACTCAGAAGAGACCCAGTACTTC
abundance: NA
d_gene: NA
j_gene: TRBJ2-5
v_gene: TRBV27